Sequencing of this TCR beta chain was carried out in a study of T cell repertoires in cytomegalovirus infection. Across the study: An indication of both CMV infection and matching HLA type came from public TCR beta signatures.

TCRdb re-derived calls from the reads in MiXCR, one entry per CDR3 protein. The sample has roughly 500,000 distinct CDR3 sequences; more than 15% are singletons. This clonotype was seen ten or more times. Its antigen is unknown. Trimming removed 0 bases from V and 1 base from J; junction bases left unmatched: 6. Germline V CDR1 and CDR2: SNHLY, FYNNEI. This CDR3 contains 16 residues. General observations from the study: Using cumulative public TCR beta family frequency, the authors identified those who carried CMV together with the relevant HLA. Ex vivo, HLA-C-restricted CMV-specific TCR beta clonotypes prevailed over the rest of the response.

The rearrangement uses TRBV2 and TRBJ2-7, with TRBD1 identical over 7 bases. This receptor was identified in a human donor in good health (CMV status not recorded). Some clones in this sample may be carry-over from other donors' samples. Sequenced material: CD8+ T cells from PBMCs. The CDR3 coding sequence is TGTGCCAGCAGTGAAGCGCTGAGGGACAGATCCTACGAGCAGTACTTC. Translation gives CASSEALRDRSYEQYF.